This record covers a single T cell receptor beta chain. Its matching antigen is unknown. This entry comes from a study of T cell responses to AZD1222 COVID-19 vaccine. As for the study in general: Samples with a second dose at about 4 or about 12 weeks were pooled together.

From germline, CDR1 is SQVTM and CDR2 ANQGSEA. The CDR3 totals 11 residues. The V end was cut by 4 bases, the J end by 8 bases, with 11 bases between. Sequencing was performed with immunoSEQ multiplex PCR; in TCRdb, only in-frame clones are kept and a portion is missing. The sample comprises 85,000 to 130,000 clones, about 88% of which are singletons, and over 15% rests with the top ten. Whole-study findings and limits: Elevations in Spike-specific TCR breadth and depth followed administration of two AZD1222 doses. White British ancestry dominated among donors, who included more females, and clonal diversity was possibly underestimated. Researchers took repertoire samples only after the peak T cell response had come.

This TCR was sampled from an adult in good health. The chain employs TRBV29-1 and TRBJ1-2; tentatively, D is TRBD1 (5 bases). The sequencing used peripheral blood, collected on day 0 of AZD1222 vaccination. In DNA, the CDR3 is TGCAGCGTTGTGGGACTCTGGGGCTACACCTTC. It translates to CSVVGLWGYTF. Based on the CDR3 plus reference TRBV29-1 and TRBJ1-2, the full variable domain is SAVISQKPSRDICQRGTSLTIQCQVDSQVTMMFWYRQQPGQSLTLIATANQGSEATYESGFVIDKFPISRPNLTFSTLTVSNMSPEDSSIYLCSVVGLWGYTFGSGTRLTVV.